Listed below are T cell receptor beta chains from one sample, sequenced in a study of cytomegalovirus exposure and HLA in healthy donors. Data came from immunoSEQ multiplex PCR; TCRdb stores just in-frame clones and leaves some out. The table records under 110,000 clones, about 64% of them present only once. The specimen sequenced was PBMCs. The receptors stem from a female donor in good health and CMV-seronegative. CDR3s include the opening cysteine and the closing phenylalanine or tryptophan. Fields, in order: clone size, J gene, D gene, V gene, CDR3 DNA, CDR3 protein. D genes are given only for firm matches. Clone size is given for some rows only: seen once, a few or many times, or a class if the clone is expanded.

size: .; J: TRBJ2-7; D: .; V: TRBV6-1; DNA: TGTGCCAGCTTTAGTGATAGCTCCTACGAGCAGTACTTC; CDR3: CASFSDSSYEQYF
size: .; J: TRBJ2-4; D: TRBD2; V: TRBV7-2; DNA: TGTGCCAGCAGCTCAACCTACTCCGGGACTAGGCCAAACATTCAGTACTTC; CDR3: CASSSTYSGTRPNIQYF
size: .; J: TRBJ2-7; D: .; V: TRBV9; DNA: TGTGCCAGCAGCGTAGCTAGCGACTCCTACGAGCAGTACTTC; CDR3: CASSVASDSYEQYF
size: few; J: TRBJ1-2; D: .; V: TRBV5-5; DNA: TGTGCCAGCAGCTGGGACACCACCAATGGCTACACCTTC; CDR3: CASSWDTTNGYTF
size: .; J: TRBJ1-5; D: TRBD1; V: TRBV7-9; DNA: TGTGCCAGCAGCGTAGGGGGCCGCGGTCAGCCCCAGCATTTT; CDR3: CASSVGGRGQPQHF
size: .; J: TRBJ2-5; D: .; V: TRBV6-5; DNA: TGTGCCCCCCGACGGCGACTAACGGAGACCCAGTACTTC; CDR3: CAPRRRLTETQYF
size: .; J: TRBJ2-7; D: .; V: TRBV2; DNA: TGTGCCAGCAGTCAAGCCGTTACGGGGCAGTACTTC; CDR3: CASSQAVTGQYF
size: .; J: TRBJ1-1; D: .; V: TRBV4-2; DNA: TGTGCCAGCAGCCAGGTAAAGGTCCGACAGACTGAAGCTTTCTTT; CDR3: CASSQVKVRQTEAFF
size: .; J: TRBJ1-3; D: .; V: TRBV7-9; DNA: TGTGCCAGCAGCCATAGAAATGGAAACACCATATATTTT; CDR3: CASSHRNGNTIYF
size: .; J: TRBJ2-5; D: .; V: TRBV5-6; DNA: TGTGCCAGCAGCTTGGGCGGGGGCAGAACCCAAGAGACCCAGTACTTC; CDR3: CASSLGGGRTQETQYF
size: .; J: TRBJ2-1; D: .; V: TRBV11-3; DNA: TGTGCCAGCAGCTTAGGGCGGGGAGAGCAGTTCTTC; CDR3: CASSLGRGEQFF
size: .; J: TRBJ1-2; D: .; V: TRBV11-2; DNA: TGTGCCAGCAGCTTAGATAACCGCAGTTATGGCTACACCTTC; CDR3: CASSLDNRSYGYTF
size: .; J: TRBJ1-2; D: TRBD1; V: TRBV28; DNA: TGTGCCAGCAGCCCCGACAGGGAGAACTATGGCTACACCTTC; CDR3: CASSPDRENYGYTF
size: .; J: TRBJ2-3; D: TRBD2; V: TRBV6-5; DNA: TGTGCCAGCAGGGCTAGCGGGAGTGCCGATACGCAGTATTTT; CDR3: CASRASGSADTQYF
size: .; J: TRBJ2-3; D: .; V: TRBV27; DNA: TGTGCCAGCAGTGCCTCCAGGGCTAGCACAGATACGCAGTATTTT; CDR3: CASSASRASTDTQYF
size: few; J: TRBJ2-7; D: .; V: TRBV6-5; DNA: TGTGCCAGCACCGGTCCCAACTACGAGCAGTACTTC; CDR3: CASTGPNYEQYF
size: .; J: TRBJ2-5; D: TRBD1; V: TRBV10-1; DNA: TGCGCCAGCAGTGAGGGAGGACAGGGGCAAGAGACCCAGTACTTC; CDR3: CASSEGGQGQETQYF
size: .; J: TRBJ2-1; D: TRBD2; V: TRBV7-2; DNA: TGTGCCAGCAGCTTGGGACTAGCGGGGTCCCAGGAGCAGTTCTTC; CDR3: CASSLGLAGSQEQFF